Presented here are 5 T cell receptor beta chains from one specimen sequenced in a study of blood T cell repertoires in COVID-19. Using immunoSEQ multiplex PCR, the repertoire was profiled, and TCRdb retains in-frame clones only, with some absent. This table has hundreds of thousands of clones, around 85% appearing once. Sequences were obtained from peripheral blood. These receptors were obtained from a woman between 18 and 29 years old with acute or convalescent COVID-19.

This chain uses TRBV28 with TRBJ1-2, with 11 bases lining up with TRBD1. The CDR3 is made up of 15 amino acids. CDR1 and CDR2 from the germline V gene are MDHEN and SYDVKM. V was clipped by 6 bases and J by 7 bases; unmatched bases: 10. CDR3 protein: CASSLPSGQGGGYTF. The DNA for the CDR3 is TGTGCCAGCAGCCTCCCCTCGGGACAGGGGGGTGGCTACACCTTC.

Regarding this clone: This likely stems from a read error, as it lies one base from a far larger clone. This chain connects TRBV5-6 to TRBJ2-7; 7 bases match TRBD1. The CDR3 is 13 residues long. Germline V CDR1 and CDR2: SGHDT, YYEEEE. V trimming: 4 bases; J trimming: 1 base; junction bases outside the gene matches: 2. The CDR3 DNA reads as TGTGCCAGCAGCCGGACAGGATCCTACGAGCAGTACTTC. It codes for CASSRTGSYEQYF.

V and J are TRBV28 and TRBJ1-4; TRBD1 matches at 7 bases. Germline V gene sequence: CDR1 MDHEN, CDR2 SYDVKM. Trimming took 3 bases from V and 7 from J; bases not matched to a gene: 5. The CDR3 totals 14 residues. CDR3 residues: CASSFTTGSEKLFF. The CDR3 nucleotides read TGTGCCAGCAGTTTTACGACAGGGAGTGAAAAACTGTTTTTT.

The chain joins TRBV3-1 (or the pseudogene TRBV3-2) to TRBJ1-5, with 8 positions matching TRBD1. The germline gives CDR1 LGHDT, CDR2 YNNKEL (reference sequence). This CDR3 has 14 residues. Trimming cost V 4 bases and J 6 bases; bases outside gene matches: 5. The CDR3 nucleotides read TGTGCCAGCAGCCCCCGGACAGGGTTTCAGCCCCAGCATTTT. It translates to CASSPRTGFQPQHF.

The rearrangement joins TRBV2 to TRBJ1-5; 10 nucleotides line up with TRBD1. The germline V gene has CDR1 SNHLY and CDR2 FYNNEI. This CDR3 contains 14 residues. V lost 6 bases, J lost 7 bases, and 6 bases stayed unmatched. DNA of the CDR3: TGTGCCAGCAGCCGCGGACAGGGGGAGCAGCCCCAGCATTTT. Residues: CASSRGQGEQPQHF.